This T cell receptor beta chain was recovered during a study of blood T cell repertoires in COVID-19. Study-level background: Both acute and convalescent COVID-19 samples were obtained from the United States, Italy and Spain. The cDNA or gDNA used as material had been derived from T cells, B-cell-depleted T cells, or PBMCs.

The CDR3 runs to 14 residues. Germline loops: CDR1 SGDLS, CDR2 YYNGEE. V was shortened by 4 bases and J by 7 bases, with 15 bases between the two germline ends. In Seattle, patients joined the study during active infection and were tracked longitudinally. How the authors handled the data: Using reference gene primer amplification, nucleated cell counts were estimated. Profiled with immunoSEQ multiplex PCR; TCRdb holds only in-frame clones, not every one. The DNA was the basis for D and trimming; V, J and clone size are from that table. The repertoire includes 95,000 to 150,000 clones, roughly four fifths of them detected once, and 17% sits in the top ten.

The rearrangement links TRBV9 to TRBJ1-5; D might be TRBD1 (6 bases). Sequencing was done on a sample of peripheral blood. This receptor was obtained from a man under 40 with COVID-19, enrolled during active disease. CDR3 sequence reads: CASSPWGRGQPQHF. Here the CDR3 DNA reads TGTGCCAGCAGCCCTTGGGGGCGGGGGCAGCCCCAGCATTTT. The full variable domain, its missing parts supplied by reference TRBV9 and TRBJ1-5, is DSGVTQTPKHLITATGQRVTLRCSPRSGDLSVYWYQQSLDQGLQFLIQYYNGEERAKGNILERFSAQQFPDLHSELNLSSLELGDSALYFCASSPWGRGQPQHFGDGTRLSIL.